The 27 T cell receptor beta chains below come from one sample, sequenced in a study of metastatic and nonmetastatic thyroid tumors. Every patient underwent thyroid surgery untreated. Using MiXCR, TCRdb reanalyzed the PCR reads. The table has some 35,000 clones, 25% to 30% seen once; the top ten hold 9.5% to 13%. Sequencing used blood. Receptors originate from a male donor with papillary thyroid cancer or a benign thyroid nodule (not recorded which). Some clones in this sample may be carry-over from other donors' samples.

This clone was seen more than once but under ten times. J is TRBJ2-1 and V is TRBV27; D call uncertain. The CDR3 covers 17 residues. With 4 bases removed from V and 6 bases from J, the gap between germline ends came to 22 bases. The germline gives CDR1 MNHEY, CDR2 SMNVEV (reference sequence). As DNA, the CDR3 is TGTGCCAGCAGTTCACTGGCCACTTCATCGCTTCGCAATGAGCAGTTCTTC. Its translation: CASSSLATSSLRNEQFF.

The V call is TRBV5-1, the J call TRBJ2-5, with D possibly being TRBD1 (6 bases). CDR3 size: 16 residues. Trimming left V 0 bases short and J 4 bases short, with 16 bases between. The germline CDR1 and CDR2 sequences are SGHRS and YFSETQ. The CDR3 is CASSLVPGGVGETQYF. The CDR3 DNA is TGCGCCAGCAGCTTGGTCCCTGGGGGCGTAGGAGAGACCCAGTACTTC.

This clone was seen a handful of times. This chain connects TRBV19 to TRBJ2-2; D remains unclear. Germline V gives CDR1 LNHDA, CDR2 SQIVND (reference sequence). V dropped 8 bases and J dropped 5 bases, with 12 bases sitting between them. This CDR3 contains 13 residues. Here the CDR3 reads CASGRSETGELFF. The DNA of the CDR3 is TGTGCCAGTGGAAGGTCGGAGACCGGGGAGCTGTTTTTT.

This clone was seen a handful of times. The V gene is TRBV6-1, the J gene TRBJ1-5; 7 nucleotides agree with TRBD1. The CDR3 has 15 amino acids. Germline CDR1 reads MNHNS; CDR2 reads SASEGT. Unmatched junction bases numbered 11, after V lost 4 bases and J lost 8 bases. As DNA, the CDR3 is TGTGCCAGCAGTGGAGCCAGGGGGATCGTTGAGCCCCAGCATTTT. Protein: CASSGARGIVEPQHF.

Only a few counts were recorded for this clone. The chain combines TRBV5-1 with TRBJ2-6; the D gene is possibly TRBD1 (6 bases). With 0 bases removed from V and 2 bases from J, the gap between germline ends came to 9 bases. The CDR3 extends over 16 amino acids. Germline loops: CDR1 SGHRS, CDR2 YFSETQ. The CDR3 loop is CASSLAGGAGANVLTF. CDR3 in DNA: TGCGCCAGCAGCTTGGCTGGGGGCGCTGGGGCCAACGTCCTGACTTTC.

The chain has TRBV2 and TRBJ1-5; D not resolved. The germline V gene encodes CDR1 SNHLY and CDR2 FYNNEI. The CDR3 extends over 14 amino acids. The germline V and J ends were trimmed by 6 bases and 0 bases, with 9 bases remaining between them. For the CDR3, the DNA is TGTGCCAGCAGGGAGACTAATAGCAATCAGCCCCAGCATTTT. Encoded protein: CASRETNSNQPQHF. Filled out from reference TRBV2 and TRBJ1-5, the complete variable domain reads EPEVTQTPSHQVTQMGQEVILRCVPISNHLYFYWYRQILGQKVEFLVSFYNNEISEKSEIFDDQFSVERPDGSNFTLKIRSTKLEDSAMYFCASRETNSNQPQHFGDGTRLSIL.

The chain is built from TRBV20-1 and TRBJ1-2, with 8 bases aligning to TRBD1. Germline CDR1 is DFQATT and CDR2 is SNEGSKA (reference sequence). Germline trimming cut 6 bases from V and 2 bases from J; bases unmatched to any gene: 8. The CDR3 extends over 14 amino acids. CDR3 DNA: TGCAGTGCAGAGGACAGGGTAAAAAACTATGGCTACACCTTC. It specifies CSAEDRVKNYGYTF.

The CDR3 nucleotides are TGCGCCAGCAGCTTGGACAGGGGTACAGATACGCAGTATTTT. Amino acids: CASSLDRGTDTQYF. The chain links TRBV5-1 to TRBJ2-3, with 7 positions matching TRBD1. The germline V gene has CDR1 SGHRS and CDR2 YFSETQ. With V trimmed by 0 bases and J by 3 bases, 1 base remained unmatched. The CDR3 has 14 amino acids.

Within the sample, this clone is medium-sized. V is TRBV5-6 and J is TRBJ2-7; TRBD1 matches at 7 bases. The ends lost 0 bases at V and 4 bases at J; junction bases unmatched: 13. The CDR3 is made up of 17 amino acids. Germline assignment: CDR1 SGHDT and CDR2 YYEEEE. In DNA, the CDR3 is TGTGCCAGCAGCTTGGCCCCGACCTCCTACAGGGGTTACGAGCAGTACTTC. Encoded protein: CASSLAPTSYRGYEQYF.

This clone was seen more than once but under ten times. The rearrangement joins TRBV9 to TRBJ2-1; 7 bases are shared with TRBD2. CDR1 and CDR2 (germline): SGDLS, YYNGEE. The CDR3 consists of 15 residues. With 1 base clipped from V and 8 bases from J, the junction kept 9 bases outside the gene matches. CDR3: CASSVSGGSGDEQFF. CDR3 coding DNA: TGTGCCAGCAGCGTATCTGGCGGGAGTGGGGATGAGCAGTTCTTC.

The chain carries TRBV7-6 and TRBJ2-3; D ambiguous. V was cut by 5 bases and J by 3 bases, with 15 bases left in between. The CDR3 sequence is 15 residues long. Germline loops: CDR1 SGHVS, CDR2 FNYEAQ. Written as DNA, the CDR3 is TGTGCCAGCAGCCTTTCGGGCGGTAAAACAGATACGCAGTATTTT. It translates to CASSLSGGKTDTQYF.

This clone was counted between two and nine times. The chain couples TRBV19 to TRBJ1-6; D is ambiguous. Germline CDR1 and CDR2: LNHDA and SQIVND (reference sequence). The CDR3 sequence is 15 residues long. V lost 5 bases to trimming and J lost 8 bases, with 16 bases between them. The CDR3, as DNA: TGTGCCAGTAGTCTCGGACGCACGCAGCATTCACCCCTCCACTTT. Translating it yields CASSLGRTQHSPLHF.

The gene calls are TRBV4-1 and TRBJ2-7; TRBD1 might be the D (5 bases). This CDR3 region has 15 residues. Trimming shortened V by 1 base and J by 4 bases, and 14 bases separated the two germline ends. Germline CDR1 reads MGHRA; CDR2 reads YSYEKL. CDR3 coding DNA: TGCGCCAGCAGCCAAGTCAGGGCCCTAGGGTACGAGCAGTACTTC. Protein sequence: CASSQVRALGYEQYF.

The V and J genes are TRBV14 and TRBJ2-3; TRBD1 might be the D (6 bases). Trimming took off 0 bases at V and 3 bases at J, with 13 bases between the two ends. CDR3 length equals 16 residues. Germline lookup yields CDR1 SGHDN and CDR2 FVKESK. The CDR3 reads CASSQDAGALTDTQYF. CDR3 sequence (DNA): TGTGCCAGCAGCCAAGATGCAGGGGCGCTGACAGATACGCAGTATTTT.

This clone was detected ten times or more. The chain couples TRBV20-1 to TRBJ2-7; 12 bases are a match to TRBD2. Germline V gene lookup returns CDR1 DFQATT and CDR2 SNEGSKA (reference sequence). Trimming at V came to 6 bases and at J to 4 bases, leaving 10 bases not matched to a gene. The CDR3 is made up of 15 amino acids. The CDR3 DNA sequence: TGCAGTGCCAAAGCCGGACTAGCGGGGACTTACGAGCAGTACTTC. It codes for CSAKAGLAGTYEQYF.

Ten or more counts support this clone. This chain joins TRBV20-1 and TRBJ1-2; TRBD1 matches at 10 bases. There are 15 residues in the CDR3. CDR1 DFQATT and CDR2 SNEGSKA come from the germline V gene (reference sequence). V shed 1 base and J 6 bases; nucleotides not matched to a gene: 8. CDR3 nucleotides: TGCAGTGCTAGAGTCGGACAGGGGGATAGCGATGGCTACACCTTC. Encoded protein: CSARVGQGDSDGYTF.

This clone was observed a handful of times. The chain has TRBV28 and TRBJ1-2, with no clear D. The germline V gene has CDR1 MDHEN and CDR2 SYDVKM. This CDR3 is 15 amino acids long. Trimming removed 5 bases from V and 0 bases from J, with 13 bases in between. CDR3 sequence: CASSPYKGTNYGYTF. The DNA of the CDR3 is TGTGCCAGCAGTCCCTACAAGGGAACTAACTATGGCTACACCTTC.

Many counts were recorded for this clone. This chain links TRBV7-3 with TRBJ2-7; TRBD2 aligns across 9 bases. There are 15 residues in the CDR3. The V gene's germline CDR1 is SGHTA and CDR2 FQGTGA. Trimming removed 1 base from V and 3 bases from J; junction bases left unmatched: 4. CDR3 sequence (DNA): TGTGCCAGCAGCTTAAGCCTAGCGGGGAACTACGAGCAGTACTTC. It translates to CASSLSLAGNYEQYF.

The chain employs TRBV5-1 and TRBJ2-7; 12 nucleotides match TRBD2. V lost 4 bases and J lost 5; bases outside the gene matches: 10. This CDR3 contains 16 residues. Germline lookup yields CDR1 SGHRS and CDR2 YFSETQ. CDR3 in DNA: TGCGCCAGCAGCACCCTAGCGGGAGGGCCAGGGAACGAGCAGTACTTC. Encoded protein: CASSTLAGGPGNEQYF.

This chain joins TRBV12-3 or TRBV12-4 and TRBJ2-3, with 9 bases aligning to TRBD2. Unmatched junction bases numbered 7, after V lost 4 bases and J lost 2 bases. This CDR3 is built from 16 residues. The CDR3 is CASSSEAGGVTDTQYF. CDR3 nucleotide sequence: TGTGCCAGCAGTTCGGAAGCGGGAGGTGTCACAGATACGCAGTATTTT.

In regard to this clone: This may come from a read error, since a much larger clone is one base off. V usage is TRBV28 and J usage is TRBJ1-1; 7 bases are shared with TRBD1. CDR1 and CDR2 (germline): MDHEN, SYDVKM. This CDR3 spans 15 amino acids. The CDR3 here is CASGYRGRGGTEAFF. For the CDR3, the DNA is TGTGCCAGCGGCTACAGGGGCCGGGGGGGGACTGAAGCTTTCTTC.

This clone has more than one count but fewer than ten. The rearrangement joins TRBV12-3 or TRBV12-4 to TRBJ2-7; TRBD1 matches at 8 bases. The CDR3 is made up of 14 amino acids. V trimming: 5 bases; J trimming: 6 bases; junction bases outside the gene matches: 9. CDR3 residues: CASSRPGTGTEQYF. CDR3 sequence (DNA): TGTGCCAGCAGTCGTCCCGGGACAGGAACCGAGCAGTACTTC.

J is TRBJ1-4 and V is TRBV18; D is unresolved. V was clipped by 1 base and J by 5 bases, with 11 bases between them. Germline V gene lookup returns CDR1 KGHSH and CDR2 LQKENI. This CDR3 contains 15 residues. Written as DNA, the CDR3 is TGTGCCAGCTCACCACAGTCCGGGTCGAATGAAAAACTGTTTTTT. Amino acid sequence: CASSPQSGSNEKLFF.

Comment on this clone: The conserved phenylalanine or tryptophan is not found at the CDR3 terminus, so this likely reflects a read error. CDR3 loop: CSARDEGGSTKGRFIHEQYS. CDR3 nucleotide sequence: TGCAGTGCTAGAGATGAGGGGGGGTCAACCAAAGGGCGGTTTATCCACGAGCAGTACTCC. The chain links TRBV20-1 to TRBJ2-7, with D possibly matching TRBD2 (7 bases). CDR3 length: 20 residues. With 0 bases removed from V and 5 bases from J, the gap between germline ends came to 32 bases. Germline V gene sequence: CDR1 DFQATT, CDR2 SNEGSKA (reference sequence).

The rearrangement links TRBV4-1 to TRBJ1-5; D is uncertain. V lost 0 bases and J lost 3, with 12 bases in between. Germline V gene lookup returns CDR1 MGHRA and CDR2 YSYEKL. CDR3 size: 16 residues. CDR3 loop: CASSQEIPANNQPQHF. The CDR3 coding sequence is TGCGCCAGCAGCCAAGAAATCCCAGCTAACAATCAGCCCCAGCATTTT.

The sample holds one count of this clone. The chain couples TRBV20-1 to TRBJ2-1; TRBD2 matches 8 bases. V was pared by 6 bases and J by 9 bases, with 13 bases of the junction left unmatched. The CDR3 totals 14 residues. Germline CDR1 is DFQATT and CDR2 is SNEGSKA (reference sequence). CDR3 bases: TGCAGTGCCTCTAGAGCGGGAGATACTCCTGAGCAGTTCTTC. Protein: CSASRAGDTPEQFF.

There are a few counts of this clone. The chain uses TRBV19 and TRBJ1-1, with a weak D call TRBD1 (6 bases). This CDR3 is 14 amino acids long. CDR1 is LNHDA and CDR2 is SQIVND in the germline V gene (reference sequence). V dropped 7 bases and J dropped 0 bases, with 12 bases sitting between them. The chain's CDR3 is CASNLRGVNTEAFF. DNA for the CDR3: TGTGCCAGTAACCTTAGGGGGGTGAACACTGAAGCTTTCTTT.